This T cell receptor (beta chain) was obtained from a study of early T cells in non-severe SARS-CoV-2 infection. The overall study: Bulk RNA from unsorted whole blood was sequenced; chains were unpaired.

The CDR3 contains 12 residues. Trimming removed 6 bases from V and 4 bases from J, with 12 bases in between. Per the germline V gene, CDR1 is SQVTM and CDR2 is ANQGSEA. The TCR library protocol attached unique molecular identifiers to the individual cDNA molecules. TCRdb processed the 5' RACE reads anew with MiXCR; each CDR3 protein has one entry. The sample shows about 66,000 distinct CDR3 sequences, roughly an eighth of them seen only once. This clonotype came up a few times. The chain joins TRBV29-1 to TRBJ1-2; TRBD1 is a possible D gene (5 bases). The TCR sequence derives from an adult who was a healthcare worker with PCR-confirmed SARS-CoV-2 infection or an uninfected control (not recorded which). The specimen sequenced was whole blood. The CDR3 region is CSVAGPRYGYTF. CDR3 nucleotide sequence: TGCAGCGTGGCGGGGCCACGCTATGGCTACACCTTC.